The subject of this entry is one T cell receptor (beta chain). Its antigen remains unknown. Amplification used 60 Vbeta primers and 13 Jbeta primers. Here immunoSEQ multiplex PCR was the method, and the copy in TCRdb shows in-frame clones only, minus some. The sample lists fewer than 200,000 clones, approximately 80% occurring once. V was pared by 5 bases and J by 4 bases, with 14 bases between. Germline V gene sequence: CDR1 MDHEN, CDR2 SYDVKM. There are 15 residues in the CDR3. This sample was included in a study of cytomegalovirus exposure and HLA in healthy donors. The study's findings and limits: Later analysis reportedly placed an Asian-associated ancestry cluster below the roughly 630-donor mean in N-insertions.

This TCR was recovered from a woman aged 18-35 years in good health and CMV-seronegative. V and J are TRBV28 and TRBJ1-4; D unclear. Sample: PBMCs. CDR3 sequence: CASSPITRGNEKLFF. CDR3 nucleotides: TGTGCCAGCAGTCCGATTACCCGGGGTAATGAAAAACTGTTTTTT.